This T cell receptor (beta chain) was sequenced during a study of cytomegalovirus exposure and HLA in healthy donors. The overall study: Out of approximately 170 million T cells, an earlier analysis found around 120 million unique TCR beta sequences in total. Points from the study as a whole: In a later analysis, HLA-C alleles had the fewest associated TCRs, DRB1 alleles the most.

The CDR3 has 13 amino acids. Trimming cost V 6 bases and J 1 base, with 10 bases left between them. Germline V CDR1 and CDR2: SGDLS, YYNGEE. Note on this clone: Its antigen is unidentified.

In the PCR, 60 Vbeta and 13 Jbeta primers were used. TCRdb keeps only in-frame clones here, not all; method: immunoSEQ multiplex PCR. In the table there are about 130,000 clones, around 80% of which are singletons. The rearrangement links TRBV9 to TRBJ1-2; no definite D call. Sequencing was performed on PBMCs. This receptor was taken from a boy aged 2 to 9 in good health and CMV-seronegative. The DNA of the CDR3 is TGTGCCAGCACCCAGGCGGGTAACTATGGCTACACCTTC. Translating it yields CASTQAGNYGYTF.